A selection of T cell receptor beta chains follows, all from one sample in a study of blood T cell repertoires in COVID-19. The assay was immunoSEQ multiplex PCR, and TCRdb's table has in-frame clones only and misses some. The sample has approximately 140,000 clones, about four fifths seen once. The sequencing sample was made of PBMCs or T cells enriched from blood (not recorded which). These receptor sequences come from a woman aged 45-59 years with acute COVID-19. Each CDR3 is given with its conserved first and last residue. The order of the fields is J gene, V gene, CDR3 protein.

>TRBJ2-7|TRBV5-4
CASSYGQTHTYEQYF
>TRBJ1-6|TRBV11-2
CASSPDGRGNSPLHF
>TRBJ2-1|TRBV7-6
CASSLGGSGQFF
>TRBJ2-1|TRBV7-9
CASSSGTGGLGNEQFF
>TRBJ2-7|TRBV18
CASSPDRRAYEQYF
>TRBJ2-1|TRBV24-1
CATSEQREVSEQFF
>TRBJ1-2|TRBV12-3/TRBV12-4
CASSLEQVGGYTF
>TRBJ2-3|TRBV10-1
CASSETADSTDTQYF
>TRBJ2-3|TRBV29-1
CSVGLSGGFDTQYF
>TRBJ2-5|TRBV11-1
CASSLTGVRGETQYF
>TRBJ1-1|TRBV13
CASSSQGNTEAFF
>TRBJ1-2|TRBV9
CASSATGGSYYGYTF
>TRBJ2-2|TRBV11-2
CASSYLEGRATGELFF
>TRBJ1-3|TRBV19
CASLTVPGNTIYF
>TRBJ2-1|TRBV14
CASSQDGGLAGVLNEQFF